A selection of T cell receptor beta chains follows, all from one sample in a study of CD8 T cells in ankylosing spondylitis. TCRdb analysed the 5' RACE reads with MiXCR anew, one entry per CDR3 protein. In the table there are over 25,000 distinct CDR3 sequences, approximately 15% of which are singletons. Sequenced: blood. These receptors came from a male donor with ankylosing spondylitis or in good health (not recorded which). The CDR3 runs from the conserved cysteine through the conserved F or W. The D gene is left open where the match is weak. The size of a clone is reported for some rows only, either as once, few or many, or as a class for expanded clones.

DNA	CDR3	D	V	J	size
TGCAGCGTCGGGACTAACACGAACACCGGGGAGCTGTTTTTT	CSVGTNTNTGELFF	TRBD2	TRBV29-1	TRBJ2-2	.
TGTGCCAGCAGTTCTCCGGGGTTTGGGCAGTTCTTC	CASSSPGFGQFF	.	TRBV6-2/TRBV6-3	TRBJ2-1	.
TGTGCCAGCAGCTCCGGGACTAGCGGCACAGATACGCAGTATTTT	CASSSGTSGTDTQYF	TRBD2	TRBV28	TRBJ2-3	.
TGTGCTAGTGGTTTGGTCTCTAGCGGAGATACGCAGTATTTT	CASGLVSSGDTQYF	TRBD2	TRBV12-5	TRBJ2-3	.
TGCAGTGCTCGTAAGTACACTGAAGCTTTCTTT	CSARKYTEAFF	.	TRBV20-1	TRBJ1-1	few
TGCAGTGATCAACCAGGGGGAATGGGGACCCAGTACTTC	CSDQPGGMGTQYF	TRBD1	TRBV29-1	TRBJ2-5	medium-sized
TGTGCCAGCAGCCCGCATTCCCGGGGCTTCACTGAAGCTTTCTTT	CASSPHSRGFTEAFF	.	TRBV7-9	TRBJ1-1	.
TGTGCCAGCAGGGAGACAGGGGGCGCATCCGGGGAGCTGTTTTTT	CASRETGGASGELFF	TRBD1	TRBV25-1	TRBJ2-2	once
TGTGCCAGCAGCCAACTACAGAATGGCTACACCTTC	CASSQLQNGYTF	.	TRBV3-1	TRBJ1-2	.
TGTGCCAGCAGAAATACGCTGAACACCGGGGAGCTGTTTTTT	CASRNTLNTGELFF	.	TRBV6-2/TRBV6-3	TRBJ2-2	.
TGCGCCAGCAGCTTGAATGAAAAACTGTTTTTT	CASSLNEKLFF	.	TRBV5-1	TRBJ1-4	.
TGCAGTGCTACCGAGACAGGGCTGGACACTGAAGCTTTCTTT	CSATETGLDTEAFF	TRBD1	TRBV20-1	TRBJ1-1	few
TGTGCCAGCAGTGCCCAACCGCGACGGGGGGAAGTGAGTGAGCAGTTCTTC	CASSAQPRRGEVSEQFF	TRBD2	TRBV25-1	TRBJ2-1	many
TGTGCCAGTAGAAGACAGGGGGCGGGTGAGCAGTTCTTC	CASRRQGAGEQFF	TRBD1	TRBV19	TRBJ2-1	.
TGTGCCAGCAGCGACCAATTAGATTGGACCGGGGAGCTGTTTTTT	CASSDQLDWTGELFF	.	TRBV7-2	TRBJ2-2	.
TGTGCCAGCAGCCCCCCGGGAGCGATCGGGCAGTACTTC	CASSPPGAIGQYF	.	TRBV7-9	TRBJ2-7	.
TGTGCCAGCAGGACAGGGTTCACCGGGGAGCTGTTTTTT	CASRTGFTGELFF	TRBD1	TRBV5-6	TRBJ2-2	few
TGCGCCAGCAGCTTGGGCAGGGGGTCGGATACGCAGTATTTT	CASSLGRGSDTQYF	TRBD1	TRBV5-1	TRBJ2-3	few
TGTGCCAGCAGCGCCCGACTGCAAGAGACCCAGTACTTC	CASSARLQETQYF	.	TRBV7-2	TRBJ2-5	.
TGCAGCGCAACCCTAAGAGGGGCGAACACCGGGGAGCTGTTTTTT	CSATLRGANTGELFF	.	TRBV29-1	TRBJ2-2	.
TGTGCCAGCAGCCAAGGCCTAGCCCTCGGCGAGCAGTACTTC	CASSQGLALGEQYF	.	TRBV3-1	TRBJ2-7	.
TGTGCCATCCAGGGGACGAACACCGGGGAGCTGTTTTTT	CAIQGTNTGELFF	.	TRBV28	TRBJ2-2	.
TGTGCCAGCAGCTCTACAGGGGGCGCGTTTGGAGGCTACACCTTC	CASSSTGGAFGGYTF	TRBD1	TRBV7-9	TRBJ1-2	few
TGTGCCAGCAGTGATCGGGGGTGGAACACCGGGGAGCTGTTTTTT	CASSDRGWNTGELFF	.	TRBV2	TRBJ2-2	few
TGTGCCAGCAGTTGGGACAGGACAAACACTGAAGCTTTCTTT	CASSWDRTNTEAFF	TRBD1	TRBV6-5	TRBJ1-1	.
TGTGCCAGCAAATTAGCGGGAGGATCACACAATGAGCAGTTCTTC	CASKLAGGSHNEQFF	TRBD2	TRBV6-2/TRBV6-3	TRBJ2-1	few
TGTGCTAGCAGCCTTAGCTCCTACAATGAGCAGTTCTTC	CASSLSSYNEQFF	.	TRBV7-7	TRBJ2-1	few
TGTGCCAGCAGCCGTAAAGCGCCTTCGAGCTCCTACAATGAGCAGTTCTTC	CASSRKAPSSSYNEQFF	.	TRBV7-9	TRBJ2-1	.
TGTGCCACCTATCGGGGGTATTATGGCTACACCTTC	CATYRGYYGYTF	.	TRBV28	TRBJ1-2	few
TGCGCCAGCAGCTTGGACAGCCCTTCCTACAATGAGCAGTTCTTC	CASSLDSPSYNEQFF	.	TRBV5-1	TRBJ2-1	.
TGTGCCAGCAGCCTTTCTGTCACTGAAGCTTTCTTT	CASSLSVTEAFF	.	TRBV7-8	TRBJ1-1	few
TGTGCCAGCAGTAACGGACAGGGGAAATACAATGAGCAGTTCTTC	CASSNGQGKYNEQFF	TRBD1	TRBV6-6	TRBJ2-1	.
TGTGCCTGGGCTCCACGGCGGGGGAGTAGCAGCACTGAAGCTTTCTTT	CAWAPRRGSSSTEAFF	.	TRBV30	TRBJ1-1	few
TGTGCCAGCAGCCCGGGCGGGAGGGGTCCAGATACGCAGTATTTT	CASSPGGRGPDTQYF	TRBD2	TRBV7-7	TRBJ2-3	few
TGTGCCAGCAGAACCGGGACAGGGATGCGGAACACTGAAGCTTTCTTT	CASRTGTGMRNTEAFF	TRBD1	TRBV7-2	TRBJ1-1	.
TGCGCCAGCAGCCGGACCTGGACTAGCGGGGCCAATGAGCAGTTCTTC	CASSRTWTSGANEQFF	TRBD2	TRBV4-3	TRBJ2-1	.